Each of the 5 T cell receptor beta chains below was sequenced from the same sample in a study of cytomegalovirus exposure and HLA in healthy donors. The PCR employed 60 Vbeta primers together with 13 Jbeta primers. TCRdb keeps only in-frame clones here, not all; method: immunoSEQ multiplex PCR. The table has 140,000 or so clones, 82% seen once; the top ten hold around 9.7%. Input material: PBMCs. These receptors came from a woman aged 60 to 75 in good health and CMV-seropositive.

The genes are TRBV13 and TRBJ1-2; the match to TRBD1 covers 7 bases. Looked up from germline, CDR1 is PRHDT and CDR2 is FYEKMQ (reference sequence). The CDR3 length is 14 residues. V shed 4 bases and J 5 bases; nucleotides not matched to a gene: 7. CDR3 amino acids: CASSSGGQPYGYTF. For the CDR3, the DNA is TGTGCCAGCAGCTCAGGGGGACAGCCTTATGGCTACACCTTC.

This clone was seen just once. The chain links TRBV27 to TRBJ2-2, with D tentatively TRBD2 (6 bases). V shed 0 bases and J shed 0 bases, with 14 bases lying between them. From germline, CDR1 is MNHEY and CDR2 SMNVEV (reference sequence). The CDR3 consists of 18 residues. The CDR3, as DNA: TGTGCCAGCAGTTTATCGAGGGTGCGGAGGGCGAACACCGGGGAGCTGTTTTTT. This gives the protein CASSLSRVRRANTGELFF.

The rearrangement links TRBV19 to TRBJ2-2, with 8 bases fitting TRBD1. The V gene end was trimmed by 2 bases and the J gene end by 4 bases; junction bases not matched to a gene: 9. Germline-derived CDR1 and CDR2 are LNHDA and SQIVND (reference sequence). The CDR3 totals 17 residues. Here the CDR3 DNA reads TGTGCCAGTAGTATACCCCCGAGACAGGGGATCACCGGGGAGCTGTTTTTT. Protein product: CASSIPPRQGITGELFF.

A remark on this clone: A read error may account for a junction end that differs from germline. V gene TRBV27 combines with J gene TRBJ2-7, with no clear D. This CDR3 has 9 amino acids. The germline V gene has CDR1 MNHEY and CDR2 SMNVEV (reference sequence). CDR3 coding DNA: TGTGCCAGCAGTTTACCCCCCAACTTC. Its protein product is CASSLPPNF.

The gene calls are TRBV5-4 and TRBJ2-5; a possible D gene is TRBD1 (6 bases). The CDR3 extends over 14 amino acids. Trimming took off 0 bases at V and 5 bases at J, with 11 bases between the two ends. Germline CDR1 is SGHNT and CDR2 is YYREEE (reference sequence). CDR3 protein: CASSLAAGQETQYF. The CDR3, as DNA: TGTGCCAGCAGCTTGGCCGCCGGACAGGAGACCCAGTACTTC.